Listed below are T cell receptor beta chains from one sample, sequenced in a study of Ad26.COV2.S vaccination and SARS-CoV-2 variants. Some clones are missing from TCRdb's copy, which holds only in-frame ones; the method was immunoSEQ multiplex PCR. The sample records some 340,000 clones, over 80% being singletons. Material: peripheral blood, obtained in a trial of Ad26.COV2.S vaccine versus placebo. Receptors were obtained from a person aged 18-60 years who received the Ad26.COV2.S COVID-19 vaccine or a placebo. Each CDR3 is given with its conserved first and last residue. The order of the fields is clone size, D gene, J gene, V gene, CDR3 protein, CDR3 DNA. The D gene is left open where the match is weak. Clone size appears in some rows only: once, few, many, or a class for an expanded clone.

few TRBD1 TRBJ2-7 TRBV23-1 CASRRAWGQLLKQYF TGCGCCAGCAGACGCGCCTGGGGACAGCTCCTAAAGCAGTACTTC
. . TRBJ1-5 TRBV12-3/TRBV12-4 CASREKGNQPQHF TGTGCCAGCAGGGAAAAGGGGAATCAGCCCCAGCATTTT
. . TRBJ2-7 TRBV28 CASSLFRGLGSNYEQYF TGTGCCAGCAGTTTATTCCGGGGTCTGGGCTCAAACTACGAGCAGTACTTC
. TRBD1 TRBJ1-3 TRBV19 CATRQGAGGNTIYF TGTGCCACCCGACAGGGGGCCGGTGGAAACACCATATATTTT
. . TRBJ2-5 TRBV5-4 CASSLGWGGKETQYF TGTGCCAGCAGCTTGGGGTGGGGGGGCAAAGAGACCCAGTACTTC
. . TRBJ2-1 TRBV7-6 CASLDREGNEQFF TGTGCCAGCCTGGACAGGGAGGGCAATGAGCAGTTCTTC
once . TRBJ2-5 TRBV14 CASSPAWLEETQYF TGTGCCAGCAGCCCAGCATGGCTTGAGGAGACCCAGTACTTC
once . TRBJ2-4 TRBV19 CASRNLQRGGTDIQYF TGTGCCAGTAGAAACTTACAAAGAGGGGGAACGGACATTCAGTACTTC
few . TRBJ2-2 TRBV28 CASSWVNRELFF TGTGCCAGCAGTTGGGTCAACCGGGAGCTGTTTTTT
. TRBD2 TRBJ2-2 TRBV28 CASKRARGAGELFF TGTGCCAGCAAGAGGGCTCGGGGGGCCGGGGAGCTGTTTTTT
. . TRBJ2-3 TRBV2 CASSRNPGSTDTQYF TGTGCCAGCAGTAGGAACCCCGGGAGCACAGATACGCAGTATTTT
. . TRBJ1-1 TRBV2 CASTRVNTEAFF TGTGCCAGCACCAGGGTGAACACTGAAGCTTTCTTT
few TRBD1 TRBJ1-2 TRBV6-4 CASSPSGQGQYGYTF TGTGCCAGCAGTCCTTCCGGACAGGGCCAGTATGGCTACACCTTC
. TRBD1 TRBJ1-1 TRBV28 CASRRGQGAPEAFF TGTGCCAGCAGGAGGGGACAGGGGGCGCCTGAAGCTTTCTTT
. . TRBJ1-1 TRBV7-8 CASSLRSRRDTEAFF TGTGCCAGCAGCTTGCGCTCTCGGCGAGACACTGAAGCTTTCTTT
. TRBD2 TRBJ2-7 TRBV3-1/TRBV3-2 CASSRGSGGGYEQYF TGTGCCAGCAGCCGAGGTAGCGGGGGGGGCTACGAGCAGTACTTC
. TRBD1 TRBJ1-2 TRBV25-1 CASRQGQGSYGYTF TGTGCCAGCAGGCAGGGACAGGGAAGCTATGGCTACACCTTC
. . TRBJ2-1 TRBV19 CASSIGGGYNEQFF TGTGCCAGTAGTATCGGCGGCGGATACAATGAGCAGTTCTTC
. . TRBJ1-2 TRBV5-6 CASSLAPGGVYYGYTF TGTGCCAGCAGCTTGGCCCCAGGAGGGGTCTACTATGGCTACACCTTC
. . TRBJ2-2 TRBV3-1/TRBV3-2 CASSLTFDTGELFF TGTGCCAGCAGCCTCACCTTTGACACCGGGGAGCTGTTTTTT
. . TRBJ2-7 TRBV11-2 CASSLERTSSYEQYF TGTGCCAGCAGCTTAGAGCGGACGAGCTCCTACGAGCAGTACTTC
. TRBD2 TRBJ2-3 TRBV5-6 CASSLGAGGTDTQYF TGTGCCAGCAGCTTGGGTGCGGGGGGCACAGATACGCAGTATTTT
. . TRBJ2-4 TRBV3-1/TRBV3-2 CASSLNRENIQYF TGTGCCAGCAGCCTAAACAGGGAGAACATTCAGTACTTC
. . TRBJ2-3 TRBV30 CAWSVRGSTDTQYF TGTGCCTGGAGTGTACGTGGTAGCACAGATACGCAGTATTTT
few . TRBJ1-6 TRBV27 CASIREPLHF TGTGCCAGCATTAGGGAACCCCTCCACTTT
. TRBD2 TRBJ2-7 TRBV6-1 CASSEAGLVYEQYF TGTGCCAGCAGTGAAGCAGGACTAGTCTACGAGCAGTACTTC
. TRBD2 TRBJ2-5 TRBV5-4 CASSKGLAQETQYF TGTGCCAGCAGCAAAGGACTAGCTCAAGAGACCCAGTACTTC
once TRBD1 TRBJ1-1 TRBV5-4 CASHGPQGAGNTEAFF TGTGCCAGCCACGGACCTCAGGGGGCTGGAAACACTGAAGCTTTCTTT
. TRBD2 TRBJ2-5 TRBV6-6 CASSLVGGVLQETQYF TGTGCCAGCAGCCTCGTGGGGGGGGTACTCCAAGAGACCCAGTACTTC
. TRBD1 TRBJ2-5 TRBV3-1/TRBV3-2 CASSARTGIRETQYF TGTGCCAGCAGCGCTCGGACAGGGATAAGGGAGACCCAGTACTTC
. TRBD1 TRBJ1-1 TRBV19 CASSTGGTVNTEAFF TGTGCCAGTAGTACGGGCGGGACAGTGAACACTGAAGCTTTCTTT
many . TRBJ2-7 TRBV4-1 CASSQEGSYEQYF TGCGCCAGCAGCCAAGAAGGATCCTACGAGCAGTACTTC
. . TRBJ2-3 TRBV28 CASSLGNSGWDTQYF TGTGCCAGCAGTTTAGGGAATAGCGGCTGGGATACGCAGTATTTT
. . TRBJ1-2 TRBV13 CASSFGVRGYTF TGTGCCAGCAGCTTCGGGGTGCGTGGCTACACCTTC
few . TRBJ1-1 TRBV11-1 CASSVTETEAFF TGTGCCAGCAGCGTGACAGAGACTGAAGCTTTCTTT
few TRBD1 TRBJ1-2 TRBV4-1 CASSQRGNRGRGYGYTF TGCGCCAGCAGCCAACGTGGAAACAGGGGGCGCGGGTATGGCTACACCTTC
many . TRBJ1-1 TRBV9 CASSAGRRASNTEAFF TGTGCCAGCAGCGCCGGACGGCGGGCCTCGAACACTGAAGCTTTCTTT